This is a list of T cell receptor beta chains from one sample in a study of T cell repertoires in cytomegalovirus infection. One entry per CDR3 protein results from TCRdb running MiXCR on the reads. The table lists 650,000 to 850,000 distinct CDR3 sequences, 25% to 35% of them singletons, with over 10% in the top ten. Antigens of these TCRs are unknown. The source was cultured CD8+ T cells from PBMCs, collected from culture after CMV antigen stimulation. These receptors originate from a human donor in good health (CMV status not recorded). Some clones in this sample may be carry-over from other donors' samples. Both conserved end residues are part of each CDR3. A D gene is named only where the DNA matches it firmly. Rows give clone size only sometimes, using once, few, many, or a class for an expanded clone.

>few|TRBJ1-5|TRBV5-1|-
TGCGCCAGCAGCTCAGGGAGCGGTCAGCCCCAGCATTTT
CASSSGSGQPQHF
>-|TRBJ1-2|TRBV19|-
TGTGCCAGTAGAGTCCCGGGACATCACCCCGCAAACTATGGCTACACCTTC
CASRVPGHHPANYGYTF
>few|TRBJ2-2|TRBV2|-
TGTGCCAGCAGTGACCGCGGGACAGCGACCGGGGAGCTGTTTTTT
CASSDRGTATGELFF
>-|TRBJ2-1|TRBV6-2/TRBV6-3|-
TGTGCCAGCAGTTACTCGGGCTATTCCAATGAGCAGTTCTTC
CASSYSGYSNEQFF
>few|TRBJ2-5|TRBV10-3|-
TGTGCCATCAGTGAGACGGACGGAGAGACCCAGTACTTC
CAISETDGETQYF
>-|TRBJ1-2|TRBV4-1|-
TGCGCCAGCAGCCAAGTGCCTGAGGGAAACCTAATCTTC
CASSQVPEGNLIF
>-|TRBJ1-1|TRBV10-1|-
TGCGCCAGCAGTGATACTCCCTATGGCACTGAAGCTTTCTTT
CASSDTPYGTEAFF
>-|TRBJ2-3|TRBV10-1|-
TGCGCCAGCAGTGAGGGTCCGGGACCAAGCACAGATACGCAGTATTTT
CASSEGPGPSTDTQYF
>-|TRBJ1-2|TRBV19|-
TGTGCCAGTAGTCCCCGGGGGCAGGGCGAATTATATGGCTACACCTTC
CASSPRGQGELYGYTF
>-|TRBJ2-1|TRBV12-3/TRBV12-4|-
TGTGCCAGCAGTTTAGTGTACCACAATGAGCAGTTCTTC
CASSLVYHNEQFF
>-|TRBJ1-4|TRBV5-1|-
TGCGCCAGCAGCCCAAGGTTTGGGCAGGAGCCTAGTGAAAAACTGTTTTTT
CASSPRFGQEPSEKLFF
>few|TRBJ1-4|TRBV7-6|-
TGTGCCAGCAGCTTACAGGGGTTGATTTCAACTAATGAAAAACTGTTTTTT
CASSLQGLISTNEKLFF
>-|TRBJ1-5|TRBV19|-
TGTGCCAGTAGTATTTGGGGAATGGGAAATCAGCCCCAGCATTTT
CASSIWGMGNQPQHF
>-|TRBJ2-3|TRBV7-3|TRBD2
TGTGCCAGCAGCCTCGGACTAGCAGGCATGGATACGCAGTATTTT
CASSLGLAGMDTQYF
>-|TRBJ2-3|TRBV20-1|TRBD2
TGCAGTGCTAGAGATTGGGGACTAGCGGGGGGCGGCACAGATACGCAGTATTTT
CSARDWGLAGGGTDTQYF
>few|TRBJ1-1|TRBV18|TRBD1
TGTGCCAGCTCACCACTTCGGGTAACAGGGGAGATTTACACTGAAGCTTTCTTT
CASSPLRVTGEIYTEAFF
>medium-sized|TRBJ2-6|TRBV6-1|-
TGTGCCAGCATGGAATTGGGACGGAGCTCTGGGGCCAACGTCCTGACTTTC
CASMELGRSSGANVLTF
>-|TRBJ1-6|TRBV3-1|-
TGTGCCAGCAGCCCAGGCCAGGGAGGTAATTCACCCCTCCACTTT
CASSPGQGGNSPLHF
>few|TRBJ1-2|TRBV19|TRBD1
TGTGCCAGTAGGCCCAACAGGGGTCCCAACTATGGCTACACCTTC
CASRPNRGPNYGYTF
>few|TRBJ2-5|TRBV7-6|TRBD2
TGTGCCAGCAGCCCCCCGGGGCGGGGGAGAGAGACCCAGTACTTC
CASSPPGRGRETQYF
>few|TRBJ2-2|TRBV5-6|-
TGTGCCAGCAGCCCAACAGGGAGTCGGGGCGACACCGGGGAGCTGTTTTTT
CASSPTGSRGDTGELFF
>-|TRBJ2-1|TRBV29-1|TRBD2
TGCAGCGTTACGTTGGCTAGCGGGTTCTTAGGGGAGCAGTTCTTC
CSVTLASGFLGEQFF
>-|TRBJ1-1|TRBV29-1|-
TGCAGCGGTTGGGGGGGCACTGAAGCTTTCTTT
CSGWGGTEAFF
>many|TRBJ1-2|TRBV6-1|-
TGTGCCAGCAGCGAACTAGGGTCGGGCTATGGCTACACCTTC
CASSELGSGYGYTF
>-|TRBJ2-3|TRBV23-1|TRBD1
TGCGCCAGCAGTCACTGCCGGGGACAGGGTCCTAGCACAGATACGCAGTATTTT
CASSHCRGQGPSTDTQYF
>few|TRBJ1-1|TRBV4-1|-
TGCGCCAGCAGCCAAACGGAGACACTTACTGAAGCTTTCTTT
CASSQTETLTEAFF
>many|TRBJ1-5|TRBV7-2|-
TGTGCCAGCAGCTCGTCGACACAGGATAGCAATCAGCCCCAGCATTTT
CASSSSTQDSNQPQHF
>-|TRBJ2-3|TRBV20-1|TRBD2
TGCAGTGCTAGGGACCCGCGGGGGGGGGGTAGCACAGATACGCAGTATTTC
CSARDPRGGGSTDTQYF
>few|TRBJ1-5|TRBV6-1|TRBD1
TGTGCCAGCAGTGAGGGGGGGACAGCCAAACCCCAGCATTTT
CASSEGGTAKPQHF
>many|TRBJ1-5|TRBV6-2/TRBV6-3|-
TGTGCCAGCAGTTACTCCTATAGCAATCAGCCCCAGCATTTT
CASSYSYSNQPQHF
>many|TRBJ1-3|TRBV7-2|TRBD1
TGTGCCAGCAGCTTATTCCGGGGACAGGGTTTGAGCTTGGGAAACACCATATATTTT
CASSLFRGQGLSLGNTIYF
>few|TRBJ1-1|TRBV9|-
TGTGCCAGCAGCGTAGTGACTGAAGCTTTCTTT
CASSVVTEAFF
>-|TRBJ1-1|TRBV24-1|-
TGTGCCACCCGTACGCCTCGGACTCCCACTGAAGCTTTCTTT
CATRTPRTPTEAFF
>-|TRBJ2-1|TRBV28|TRBD1
TGTGCCAGCAGTTTTTCAGGGGGCTTAATACTTTCCCTCTACAATGAGCAGTTCTTC
CASSFSGGLILSLYNEQFF
>-|TRBJ1-1|TRBV10-3|-
TGTGCCATCACCTCGAACACTGAAGCTTTCTTT
CAITSNTEAFF
>-|TRBJ1-2|TRBV13|-
TGTGCCAGCAGCTTATTTGGGGATGGCTACACCTTC
CASSLFGDGYTF
>-|TRBJ1-1|TRBV19|-
TGTGCCAGTAGTACCCGGACAGTTGAAGCTTTCTTT
CASSTRTVEAFF
>few|TRBJ2-1|TRBV6-2/TRBV6-3|TRBD2
TGTGCCAGCACTGCAGCGGGGGGGCCTGTTGAGCAGTTCTTC
CASTAAGGPVEQFF
>many|TRBJ2-7|TRBV4-1|-
TGCGCCAGCAGCCCGAACCTTTGGGACGCCTACGAGCAGTACTTC
CASSPNLWDAYEQYF
>-|TRBJ2-1|TRBV6-5|TRBD2
TGTGCCAGCACCGGGGGGGGGACTAGCCTCCCTCAGTTCTTC
CASTGGGTSLPQFF
>-|TRBJ2-3|TRBV6-6|-
TGTGCCAGCAGTCCCCGTAGTAGAGATACGCAGTATTTT
CASSPRSRDTQYF
>many|TRBJ1-2|TRBV7-6|TRBD1
TGTGCCAGCAGCTTATCCCCCGGGACAGAGATTAACTATGGCTACACCTTC
CASSLSPGTEINYGYTF
>few|TRBJ2-2|TRBV4-3|-
TGCGCCAGCAGCCAAGACAGGGCCGAGGGAACCGGGGAGCTGTTTTTT
CASSQDRAEGTGELFF
>-|TRBJ2-3|TRBV24-1|-
TGTGCCACCAGTGATGTTACGGAGAGCACAGATACGCAGTATTTT
CATSDVTESTDTQYF
>few|TRBJ2-7|TRBV5-4|-
TGTGCCAGCAGCTTATGGAGCTCCTACGAGCAGTACTTC
CASSLWSSYEQYF
>few|TRBJ2-7|TRBV15|-
TGTGCCACCAGCAGAGAGGGGCTAGGTGACTACGAGCAGTACTTC
CATSREGLGDYEQYF
>-|TRBJ1-3|TRBV4-1|TRBD1
TGCGCCAGCAGCCAAGCCGGGACAGGGGGTGGAAACACCATATATTTT
CASSQAGTGGGNTIYF
>many|TRBJ2-3|TRBV7-2|TRBD2
TGTGCCAGCAGCCTCCCGACTAGCGGGGGGGCAGGAGATACGCAGTATTTT
CASSLPTSGGAGDTQYF
>-|TRBJ2-2|TRBV7-9|-
TGTGCCAGCAGCTTAGAAAACCCACATTATACCGGGGAGCTGTTTTTT
CASSLENPHYTGELFF
>few|TRBJ2-4|TRBV7-9|TRBD2
TGTGCCAGCAGTCGTCCTAGCGGGGGTTTTCTAGCCAAAAACATTCAGTACTTC
CASSRPSGGFLAKNIQYF
>many|TRBJ1-1|TRBV7-8|-
TGTGCCAGCAGCACGACTCTACCGGGACATGCCTATAAGAACACTGAAGCTTTCTTT
CASSTTLPGHAYKNTEAFF
>-|TRBJ2-1|TRBV24-1|-
TGTGCCACCAGCATCGGAGGGGAGCAGTTCTTC
CATSIGGEQFF
>-|TRBJ1-5|TRBV7-6|-
TGTGCCAGCAGCTTAAGGCAGAATCAGCCCCAGCATTTT
CASSLRQNQPQHF
>-|TRBJ1-1|TRBV5-1|-
TGCGCCAGCAGCTTGTTCGGAGAGGAAGCTTTCTTT
CASSLFGEEAFF
>few|TRBJ1-1|TRBV5-4|TRBD1
TGTGCCAGCAGCTGGAATACAGGGGCTGAAGCTTTCTTT
CASSWNTGAEAFF
>-|TRBJ2-1|TRBV4-3|-
TGCGCCAGCAGCCAAGTCTATTCAGGGTCTCATGAGCAGTTCTTC
CASSQVYSGSHEQFF
>few|TRBJ1-1|TRBV28|-
TGTGCCAGTGACCGGGGCCAGCGTGGCACTGAAGCTTTCTTT
CASDRGQRGTEAFF
>-|TRBJ2-3|TRBV24-1|TRBD2
TGTGCCACCAGTGATGGGCTAGCGGGGGGTTTCACAGATACGCAGTATTTT
CATSDGLAGGFTDTQYF
>few|TRBJ2-1|TRBV5-6|-
TGTGCCAGCAGCTTGGCCAGGGTACGTTACAATGAGCAGTTCTTC
CASSLARVRYNEQFF